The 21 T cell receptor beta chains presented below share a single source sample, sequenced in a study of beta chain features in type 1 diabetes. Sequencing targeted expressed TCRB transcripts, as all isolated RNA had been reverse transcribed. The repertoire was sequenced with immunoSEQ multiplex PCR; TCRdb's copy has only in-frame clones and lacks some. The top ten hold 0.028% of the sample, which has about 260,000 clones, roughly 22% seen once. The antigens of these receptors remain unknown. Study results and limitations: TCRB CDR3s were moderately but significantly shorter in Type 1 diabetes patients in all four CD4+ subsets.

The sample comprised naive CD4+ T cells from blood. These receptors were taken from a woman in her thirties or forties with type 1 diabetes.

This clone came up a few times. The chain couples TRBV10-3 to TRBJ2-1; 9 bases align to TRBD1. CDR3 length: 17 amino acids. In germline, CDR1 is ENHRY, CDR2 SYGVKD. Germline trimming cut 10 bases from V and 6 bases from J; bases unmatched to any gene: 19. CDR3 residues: CATSRELRGQGGNEQFF. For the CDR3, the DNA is TGTGCCACTTCTAGGGAGCTCAGGGGACAGGGCGGCAATGAGCAGTTCTTC.

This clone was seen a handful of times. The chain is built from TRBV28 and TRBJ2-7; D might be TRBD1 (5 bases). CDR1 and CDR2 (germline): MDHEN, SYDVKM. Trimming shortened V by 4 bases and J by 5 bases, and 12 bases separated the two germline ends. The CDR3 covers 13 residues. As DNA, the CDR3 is TGTGCCAGCAGTTCTGGGGCCTGGGACGAGCAGTACTTC. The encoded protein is CASSSGAWDEQYF.

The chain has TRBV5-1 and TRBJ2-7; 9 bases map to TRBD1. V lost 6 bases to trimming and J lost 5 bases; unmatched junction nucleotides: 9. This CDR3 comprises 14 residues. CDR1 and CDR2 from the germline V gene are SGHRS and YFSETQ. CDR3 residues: CASKPGQGVDEQYF. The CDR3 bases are TGCGCCAGCAAACCGGGACAGGGTGTCGACGAGCAGTACTTC.

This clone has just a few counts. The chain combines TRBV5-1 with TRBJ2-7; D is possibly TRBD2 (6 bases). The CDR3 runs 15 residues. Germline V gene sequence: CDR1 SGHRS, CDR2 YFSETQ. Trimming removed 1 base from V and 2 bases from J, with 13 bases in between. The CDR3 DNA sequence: TGCGCCAGCAGCTTGAGTGTTGGGACTCCCTACGAGCAGTACTTC. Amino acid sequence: CASSLSVGTPYEQYF. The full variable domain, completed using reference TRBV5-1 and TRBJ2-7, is KAGVTQTPRYLIKTRGQQVTLSCSPISGHRSVSWYQQTPGQGLQFLFEYFSETQRNKGNFPGRFSGRQFSNSRSEMNVSTLELGDSALYLCASSLSVGTPYEQYFGPGTRLTVT.

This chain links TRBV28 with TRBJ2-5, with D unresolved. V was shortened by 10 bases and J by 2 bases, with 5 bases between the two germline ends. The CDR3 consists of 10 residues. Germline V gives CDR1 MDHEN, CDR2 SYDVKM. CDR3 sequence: CATGQETQYF. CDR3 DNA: TGTGCCACCGGGCAAGAGACCCAGTACTTC.

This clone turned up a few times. CDR3 sequence reads: CASSQATGGDTEAFF. CDR3 nucleotide sequence: TGCGCCAGCAGCCAAGCGACAGGGGGGGACACTGAAGCTTTCTTT. The chain carries TRBV4-1 and TRBJ1-1; 9 bases map to TRBD1. The germline CDR1 and CDR2 sequences are MGHRA and YSYEKL. The CDR3 is made up of 15 amino acids. Trimming at V came to 1 base and at J to 3 bases, leaving 3 bases not matched to a gene.

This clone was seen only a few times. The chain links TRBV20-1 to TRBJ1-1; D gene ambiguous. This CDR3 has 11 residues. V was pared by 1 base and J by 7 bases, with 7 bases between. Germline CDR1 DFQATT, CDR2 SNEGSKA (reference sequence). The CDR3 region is CSARVHSEAFF. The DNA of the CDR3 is TGCAGTGCTAGAGTTCACAGTGAAGCTTTCTTT.

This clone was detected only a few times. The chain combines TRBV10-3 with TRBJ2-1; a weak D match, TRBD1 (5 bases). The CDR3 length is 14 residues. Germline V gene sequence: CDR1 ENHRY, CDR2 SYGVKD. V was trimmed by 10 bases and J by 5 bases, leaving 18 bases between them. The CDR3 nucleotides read TGTGCCACTAAATGGACATCCGAGCACAATGAGCAGTTCTTC. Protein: CATKWTSEHNEQFF.

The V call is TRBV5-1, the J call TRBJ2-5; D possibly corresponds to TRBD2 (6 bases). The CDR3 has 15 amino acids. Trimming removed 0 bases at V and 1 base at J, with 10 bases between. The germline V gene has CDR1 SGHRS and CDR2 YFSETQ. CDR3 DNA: TGCGCCAGCAGCTTGGCCTGGGGGGTCCAAGAGACCCAGTACTTC. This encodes CASSLAWGVQETQYF.

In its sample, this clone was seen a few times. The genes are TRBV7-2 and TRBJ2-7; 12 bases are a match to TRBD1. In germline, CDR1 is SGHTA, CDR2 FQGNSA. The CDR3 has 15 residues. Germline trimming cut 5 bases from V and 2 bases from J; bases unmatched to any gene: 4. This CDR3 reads CASSTGQGATYEQYF. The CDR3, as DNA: TGTGCCAGCAGCACGGGACAGGGGGCAACCTACGAGCAGTACTTC.

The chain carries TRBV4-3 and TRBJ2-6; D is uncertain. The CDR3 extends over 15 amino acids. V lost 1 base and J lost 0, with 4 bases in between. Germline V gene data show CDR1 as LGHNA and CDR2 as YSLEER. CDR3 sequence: CASSQVLSGANVLTF. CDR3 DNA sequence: TGCGCCAGCAGCCAAGTCCTCTCTGGGGCCAACGTCCTGACTTTC.

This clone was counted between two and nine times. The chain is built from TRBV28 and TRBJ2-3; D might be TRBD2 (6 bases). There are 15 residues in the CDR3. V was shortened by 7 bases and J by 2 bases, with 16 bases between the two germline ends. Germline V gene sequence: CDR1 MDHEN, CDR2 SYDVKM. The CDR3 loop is CASTPRDWVTDTQYF. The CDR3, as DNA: TGTGCCAGCACCCCCCGGGACTGGGTCACAGATACGCAGTATTTT.

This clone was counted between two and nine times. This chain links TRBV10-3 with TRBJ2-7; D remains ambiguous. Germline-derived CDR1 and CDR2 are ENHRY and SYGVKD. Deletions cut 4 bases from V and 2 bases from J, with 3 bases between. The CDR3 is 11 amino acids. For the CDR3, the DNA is TGTGCCATCAGTGCGGCCTACGAGCAGTACTTC. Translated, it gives CAISAAYEQYF.

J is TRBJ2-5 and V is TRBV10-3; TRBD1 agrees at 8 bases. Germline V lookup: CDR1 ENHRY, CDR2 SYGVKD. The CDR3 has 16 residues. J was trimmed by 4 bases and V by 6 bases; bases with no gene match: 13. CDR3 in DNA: TGTGCCATCAGCCCTCAGGGGCAGGGGGCTAGAGAGACCCAGTACTTC. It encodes CAISPQGQGARETQYF.

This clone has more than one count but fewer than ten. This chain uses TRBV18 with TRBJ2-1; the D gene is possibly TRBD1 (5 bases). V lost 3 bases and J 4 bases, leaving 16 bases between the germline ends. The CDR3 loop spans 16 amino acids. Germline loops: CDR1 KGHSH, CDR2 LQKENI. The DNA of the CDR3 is TGTGCCAGCTCACCGTCCCAGGGAATGGGGTACAATGAGCAGTTCTTC. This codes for CASSPSQGMGYNEQFF.

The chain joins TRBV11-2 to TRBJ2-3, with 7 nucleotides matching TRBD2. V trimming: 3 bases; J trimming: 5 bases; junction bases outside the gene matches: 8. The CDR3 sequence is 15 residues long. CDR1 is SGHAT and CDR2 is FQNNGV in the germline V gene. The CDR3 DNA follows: TGTGCCAGCAGCTTGCGGCGGGAGTGGGTAGATACGCAGTATTTT. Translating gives CASSLRREWVDTQYF. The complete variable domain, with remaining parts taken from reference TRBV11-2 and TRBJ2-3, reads EAGVAQSPRYKIIEKRQSVAFWCNPISGHATLYWYQQILGQGPKLLIQFQNNGVVDDSQLPKDRFSAERLKGVDSTLKIQPAKLEDSAVYLCASSLRREWVDTQYFGPGTRLTVL.

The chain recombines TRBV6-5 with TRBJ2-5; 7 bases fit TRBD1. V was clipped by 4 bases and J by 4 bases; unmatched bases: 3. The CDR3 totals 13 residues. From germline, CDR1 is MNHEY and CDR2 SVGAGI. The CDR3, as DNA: TGTGCCAGCAGTTCTCACAGGGGAGAGACCCAGTACTTC. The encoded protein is CASSSHRGETQYF.

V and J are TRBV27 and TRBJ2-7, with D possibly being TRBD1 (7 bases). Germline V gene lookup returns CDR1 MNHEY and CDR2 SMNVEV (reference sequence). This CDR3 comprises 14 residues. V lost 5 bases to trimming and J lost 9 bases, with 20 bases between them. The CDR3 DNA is TGTGCCAGCAGTCGGACAGGAGGGGGTGACGGGCAGTACTTC. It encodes CASSRTGGGDGQYF.

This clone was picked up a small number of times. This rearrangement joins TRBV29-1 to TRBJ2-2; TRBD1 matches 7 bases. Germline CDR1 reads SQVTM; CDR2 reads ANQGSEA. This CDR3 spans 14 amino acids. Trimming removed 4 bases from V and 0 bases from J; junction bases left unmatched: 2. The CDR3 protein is CSVATGSNTGELFF. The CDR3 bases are TGCAGCGTTGCGACAGGGTCGAACACCGGGGAGCTGTTTTTT.

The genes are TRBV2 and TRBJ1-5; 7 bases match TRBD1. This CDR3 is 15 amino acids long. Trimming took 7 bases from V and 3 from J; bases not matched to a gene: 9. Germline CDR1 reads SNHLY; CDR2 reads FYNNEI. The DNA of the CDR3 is TGTGCCAGCATCACCGACAGGGCCTTCAATCAGCCCCAGCATTTT. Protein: CASITDRAFNQPQHF.

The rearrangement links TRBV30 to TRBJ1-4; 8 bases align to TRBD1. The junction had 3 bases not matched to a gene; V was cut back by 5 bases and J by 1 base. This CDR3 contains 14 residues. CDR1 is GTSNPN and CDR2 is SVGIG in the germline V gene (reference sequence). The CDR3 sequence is CAWDRGQTNEKLFF. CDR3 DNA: TGTGCCTGGGACAGGGGACAAACTAATGAAAAACTGTTTTTT.